The 18 T cell receptor beta chains listed next were all sequenced from one sample in a study of T cell responses to AZD1222 COVID-19 vaccine. Profiled with immunoSEQ multiplex PCR; TCRdb holds only in-frame clones, not every one. The sample includes 150,000 to 200,000 clones, around 94% of them seen just once. The starting material was peripheral blood, obtained on day 0 of AZD1222 vaccination. The receptors were sampled from an adult in good health.

This clone was seen just once. The chain is built from TRBV19 and TRBJ2-2; D may be TRBD1 (6 bases). V gave up 6 bases and J gave up 6 bases, with 23 bases separating them. Germline-derived CDR1 and CDR2 are LNHDA and SQIVND (reference sequence). The CDR3 is 17 residues long. In DNA form, the CDR3 reads TGTGCCAGTAGCTCGGGACAAAGGTTGATTAGGGCCGGGGAGCTGTTTTTT. As protein: CASSSGQRLIRAGELFF.

This clone showed up just a few times. V and J are TRBV7-3 and TRBJ1-2; 7 bases align to TRBD1. Germline assignment: CDR1 SGHTA and CDR2 FQGTGA. J gave up 5 bases and V 3 bases, and 3 bases lay outside the gene matches. CDR3 length: 13 residues. The CDR3 here is CASSFEQGYGYTF. In DNA form, the CDR3 reads TGTGCCAGCAGCTTTGAACAGGGGTATGGCTACACCTTC.

V and J are TRBV7-6 and TRBJ1-1; possible D gene TRBD1, 6 bases. The CDR3 totals 14 residues. From germline, CDR1 is SGHVS and CDR2 FNYEAQ. Trimming took off 6 bases at V and 1 base at J, with 12 bases between the two ends. CDR3 bases: TGTGCCAGCAGTCGAGGAGGGGGGAACACTGAAGCTTTCTTT. Protein: CASSRGGGNTEAFF.

This clone appeared once. This rearrangement joins TRBV30 to TRBJ1-3; unclear D gene. The V gene lost 3 bases and the J gene lost 4 bases, with 16 bases spanning the gap. Germline V gene sequence: CDR1 GTSNPN, CDR2 SVGIG (reference sequence). The CDR3 has 15 amino acids. The CDR3 region is CAWSSMAGVGNTIYF. The CDR3 DNA reads as TGTGCCTGGAGCTCGATGGCCGGGGTCGGAAACACCATATATTTT.

In nucleotides, the CDR3 is TGTGCCAGTAGTATATCCCCGCCGGGACAGGGGGCCTACGAGCAGTACTTC. It encodes CASSISPPGQGAYEQYF. The rearrangement uses TRBV19 and TRBJ2-7, with 11 bases fitting TRBD1. This CDR3 is 17 amino acids long. The germline CDR1 and CDR2 sequences are LNHDA and SQIVND (reference sequence). The trim removed 2 bases at V and 2 bases at J, leaving 8 bases unmatched.

CDR3 in DNA: TGCGCCAGCAGCCAGATGGACGGAGGGGGCACTGAAGCTTTCTTT. This translates into CASSQMDGGGTEAFF. The V call is TRBV4-1, the J call TRBJ1-1; tentative D call: TRBD1 (6 bases). The CDR3 spans 15 residues. The V gene's germline CDR1 is MGHRA and CDR2 YSYEKL. V was trimmed by 3 bases and J by 4 bases, leaving 15 bases between them.

The chain uses TRBV18 and TRBJ2-7; D gene ambiguous. The CDR3 spans 13 residues. The V end lost 3 bases, the J end lost 6 bases, and 12 bases lay between the germline ends. The germline V gene has CDR1 KGHSH and CDR2 LQKENI. CDR3 nucleotide sequence: TGTGCCAGCTCACCCGAGCTGGGCAGCGAGCAGTACTTC. Protein sequence: CASSPELGSEQYF.

The chain employs TRBV18 and TRBJ1-4; no clear D gene. The CDR3 consists of 13 residues. The V gene's germline CDR1 is KGHSH and CDR2 LQKENI. V dropped 3 bases and J dropped 8 bases, with 10 bases sitting between them. The CDR3: CASSPRTVEKLFF. The CDR3 coding sequence is TGTGCCAGCTCACCTCGAACGGTCGAAAAACTGTTTTTT.

This rearrangement joins TRBV12-3 or TRBV12-4 to TRBJ1-2, with TRBD1 as a possible D gene (5 bases). CDR3 length: 13 residues. Between the trimmed V and J ends, which lost 8 bases and 5 bases, there was a span of 15 bases. CDR3 nucleotides: TGTGCCAGCCGGGGCGGGGAAGGGTATGGCTACACCTTC. This translates into CASRGGEGYGYTF.

V gene TRBV10-3 combines with J gene TRBJ2-3; D ambiguous. CDR3 length: 17 amino acids. CDR1 ENHRY and CDR2 SYGVKD come from the germline V gene. V was clipped by 4 bases and J by 0 bases, with 17 bases between them. CDR3 coding DNA: TGTGCCATCAGTGGTGGCCCAGAATCGCGAAGCACAGATACGCAGTATTTT. Translated: CAISGGPESRSTDTQYF.

This clone occurred once. The chain is built from TRBV20-1 and TRBJ2-2; D call uncertain. The CDR3 length is 11 residues. CDR1 is DFQATT, CDR2 SNEGSKA, per germline (reference sequence). Trimming removed 3 bases from V and 7 bases from J, with 6 bases in between. CDR3 DNA sequence: TGCAGTGCTAGGGGTGGCGGGGAGCTGTTTTTT. This sequence encodes CSARGGGELFF.

CDR3 loop: CASSRLNTEAFF. The CDR3 DNA follows: TGTGCCAGCAGCCGGCTGAACACTGAAGCTTTCTTT. V usage is TRBV7-2 and J usage is TRBJ1-1; D is unclear. Trimming cost V 5 bases and J 0 bases, with 4 bases left between them. The CDR3 covers 12 residues. Germline V gives CDR1 SGHTA, CDR2 FQGNSA.

The chain links TRBV5-5 to TRBJ2-5; weak D call: TRBD1 (5 bases). CDR3 length: 15 amino acids. V was trimmed by 1 base and J by 5 bases, leaving 15 bases between them. Germline-derived CDR1 and CDR2 are SGHKS and YYEKEE (reference sequence). CDR3 nucleotides: TGTGCCAGCAGCTTGATAGGTTCAGGGCCCGAGACCCAGTACTTC. Its translation: CASSLIGSGPETQYF.

This chain's CDR3 is CASSPQAGDFTPNYGYTF. CDR3 coding DNA: TGTGCCAGCAGCCCACAGGCAGGGGACTTTACTCCTAACTATGGCTACACCTTC. The V gene is TRBV7-9, the J gene TRBJ1-2, with TRBD1 as a possible D gene (6 bases). Germline CDR1 reads SEHNR; CDR2 reads FQNEAQ (reference sequence). V shed 5 bases and J shed 0 bases, with 22 bases lying between them. This CDR3 region has 18 residues.

The chain is built from TRBV7-3 and TRBJ1-1; 9 positions match TRBD1. There are 13 residues in the CDR3. Germline trimming cut 9 bases from V and 5 bases from J; bases unmatched to any gene: 7. CDR1 is SGHTA and CDR2 is FQGTGA in the germline V gene. CDR3 nucleotides: TGTGCCAGTAGAAGGGACAGGGAAACTGAAGCTTTCTTT. Amino acids: CASRRDRETEAFF.

This chain links TRBV9 with TRBJ1-1; 10 bases align to TRBD1. The CDR3 extends over 17 amino acids. The trim removed 3 bases at V and 7 bases at J, leaving 15 bases unmatched. CDR1 SGDLS and CDR2 YYNGEE come from the germline V gene. CDR3 in DNA: TGTGCCAGCAGCGAGGAGGGGACAGGGGAGACCCACGGTGAAGCTTTCTTT. Protein: CASSEEGTGETHGEAFF.

The genes are TRBV4-1 and TRBJ1-1, with a possible D match to TRBD1 (6 bases). The CDR3 runs 13 residues. Germline V gives CDR1 MGHRA, CDR2 YSYEKL. V was clipped by 3 bases and J by 6 bases, with 11 bases between them. CDR3 bases: TGCGCCAGCAGCCACAAGGGGGGGGCTGAAGCTTTCTTT. This sequence encodes CASSHKGGAEAFF.

The genes are TRBV7-2 and TRBJ1-1; D may be TRBD1 (5 bases). The CDR3 contains 16 residues. V dropped 5 bases and J dropped 2 bases, with 18 bases sitting between them. Germline V gene data show CDR1 as SGHTA and CDR2 as FQGNSA. CDR3 residues: CASSPHKGSGNTEAFF. The CDR3 DNA follows: TGTGCCAGCAGCCCTCACAAGGGGTCGGGTAACACTGAAGCTTTCTTT.